This is a list of T cell receptor beta chains from one sample in a study of blood T cell repertoires in COVID-19. Libraries were prepared by immunoSEQ multiplex PCR; TCRdb keeps only in-frame clonotypes and omits some of them. The table lists 300,000 or so clones, over 75% of them singletons. The source material was PBMCs or T cells enriched from blood (not recorded which). Every receptor here comes from a young woman who had recovered from COVID-19. Both conserved end residues are part of each CDR3. D genes are given only for firm matches. Clone size appears in some rows only: once, few, many, or a class for an expanded clone.

j_call d_call v_call clone_size cdr3_aa cdr3_nt
TRBJ1-4 - TRBV4-2 - CASSQEGGSNEKLFF TGTGCCAGCAGCCAAGAGGGGGGATCTAATGAAAAACTGTTTTTT
TRBJ1-2 TRBD1 TRBV25-1 once CASSLRDSYGYTF TGTGCCAGCAGTTTACGGGACAGCTATGGCTACACCTTC
TRBJ1-4 - TRBV4-3 - CASSQDTVEKLFF TGCGCCAGCAGCCAAGATACAGTAGAAAAACTGTTTTTT
TRBJ1-1 TRBD1 TRBV6-1 - CASSEGRGSNTEAFF TGTGCCAGCAGTGAGGGCAGGGGGTCGAACACTGAAGCTTTCTTT
TRBJ2-1 - TRBV14 - CASSQALGGDYNEQFF TGTGCCAGCAGCCAAGCCCTAGGAGGGGACTACAATGAGCAGTTCTTC
TRBJ2-1 TRBD2 TRBV3-1/TRBV3-2 - CASSHRTSGGNEQFF TGTGCCAGCAGCCATCGGACTAGCGGGGGCAATGAGCAGTTCTTC
TRBJ2-7 TRBD2 TRBV28 - CASSLWSGGDYEQYF TGTGCCAGCAGTTTATGGAGCGGGGGGGACTACGAGCAGTACTTC
TRBJ1-5 - TRBV7-9 - CASSFSNQPQHF TGTGCCAGCAGCTTCTCCAATCAGCCCCAGCATTTT
TRBJ2-3 TRBD2 TRBV5-4 - CASSPGLAGGDTQYF TGTGCCAGCAGCCCTGGACTAGCGGGAGGAGATACGCAGTATTTT
TRBJ1-2 - TRBV5-6 - CASSLDTSFRFYGYTF TGTGCCAGCAGCCTGGACACCTCTTTCCGATTCTATGGCTACACCTTC
TRBJ2-7 TRBD2 TRBV11-2 - CASSLLAGGINSYEQYF TGTGCCAGCAGCTTATTAGCGGGAGGGATAAACTCCTACGAGCAGTACTTC
TRBJ1-4 TRBD1 TRBV7-9 - CASSSGTGLEKLFF TGTGCCAGCAGCTCCGGGACAGGGCTCGAAAAACTGTTTTTT
TRBJ1-4 TRBD1 TRBV19 - CASSNRGTVEKLFF TGTGCCAGTAGCAACAGGGGAACAGTTGAAAAACTGTTTTTT
TRBJ1-4 TRBD1 TRBV11-2 - CASSEYRDSNEKLFF TGTGCCAGCAGCGAATACCGGGACAGCAATGAAAAACTGTTTTTT
TRBJ2-1 - TRBV9 - CASSPHSNEQFF TGTGCCAGCAGCCCCCACTCTAATGAGCAGTTCTTC
TRBJ2-7 TRBD1 TRBV6-5 - CASRDRGYEQYF TGTGCCAGCAGGGACAGGGGCTACGAGCAGTACTTC